These 10 T cell receptor beta chains were sequenced from one sample in a study of shared clonotypes between healthy human individuals. Profiled with immunoSEQ multiplex PCR; TCRdb holds only in-frame clones, not every one. The sample comprises over a million clones, approximately 80% of which are singletons, and roughly 0.65% rests with the top ten. The sample taken for sequencing was memory CD4+ T cells from PBMCs. Subset here: CD45RA-negative fraction. The receptors here all came from a man between 18 and 29 years old in good health. Some clones in this sample may be carry-over from other donors' samples.

The chain has TRBV7-2 and TRBJ2-3; 11 bases align to TRBD2. The V and J ends lost 3 bases and 6 bases, in that order; junction bases with no gene match: 8. This CDR3 contains 16 residues. Germline loops: CDR1 SGHTA, CDR2 FQGNSA. CDR3 sequence (DNA): TGTGCCAGCAGCTTCTCGCTAGCGGGAGGAGTGGATACGCAGTATTTT. The encoded protein is CASSFSLAGGVDTQYF.

The V call is TRBV6-6, the J call TRBJ2-4; 7 bases align to TRBD1. V trimming: 0 bases; J trimming: 8 bases; junction bases outside the gene matches: 7. CDR1 is MNHNY, CDR2 SVGAGI, per germline (reference sequence). This CDR3 is built from 15 residues. CDR3 sequence: CASSYSSDRSHIQYF. CDR3 coding DNA: TGTGCCAGCAGTTACTCCTCGGACAGGTCACACATTCAGTACTTC.

About this clone itself: The identical CDR3 is also encoded by other nucleotide sequences in the sample. V and J are TRBV27 and TRBJ2-7; tentative D call: TRBD2 (5 bases). This CDR3 region has 14 residues. V was pared by 2 bases and J by 0 bases, with 8 bases between. The V gene's germline CDR1 is MNHEY and CDR2 SMNVEV (reference sequence). CDR3 protein: CASSLSGSSYEQYF. The DNA of the CDR3 is TGTGCCAGCAGTTTAAGCGGAAGCTCCTACGAGCAGTACTTC.

V and J are TRBV7-2 and TRBJ1-2, with no clear D. Germline-derived CDR1 and CDR2 are SGHTA and FQGNSA. The CDR3 runs to 15 residues. Deletions cut 1 base from V and 1 base from J, with 10 bases between. The DNA for the CDR3 is TGTGCCAGCAGCTTAGGAGGGCGTTATAACTATGGCTACACCTTC. Protein: CASSLGGRYNYGYTF.

V and J are TRBV2 and TRBJ1-5; D gene ambiguous. The V gene lost 1 base and the J gene lost 10 bases, with 11 bases spanning the gap. Germline V gene data show CDR1 as SNHLY and CDR2 as FYNNEI. This CDR3 has 13 residues. The DNA for the CDR3 is TGTGCCAGCAGTGAAGGACCGACCACTCCCCAGCATTTT. As protein: CASSEGPTTPQHF.

With respect to this clone: This likely reflects a read error, since a far larger clone is one base away. Distinct nucleotide sequences in the sample also encode this CDR3. The rearrangement uses TRBV6-5 and TRBJ2-2; D is perhaps TRBD2 (5 bases). There are 15 residues in the CDR3. V lost 1 base and J lost 8, with 14 bases in between. The germline V gene encodes CDR1 MNHEY and CDR2 SVGAGI. CDR3 amino acids: CASSYLDFSAGELFF. The CDR3 DNA follows: TGTGCCAGCAGTTACTTGGACTTCTCAGCAGGGGAGCTGTTTTTT.

This chain uses TRBV7-6 with TRBJ2-3; D is unclear. CDR1 and CDR2 from the germline V gene are SGHVS and FNYEAQ. The CDR3 is made up of 14 amino acids. V lost 2 bases and J 0 bases, leaving 6 bases between the germline ends. The CDR3, as DNA: TGTGCCAGCAGCTTAACAGTTAGCACAGATACGCAGTATTTT. Amino acid sequence: CASSLTVSTDTQYF. Full variable domain (outside the CDR3, taken from reference TRBV7-6 and TRBJ2-3): GAGVSQSPRYKVTKRGQDVALRCDPISGHVSLYWYRQALGQGPEFLTYFNYEAQQDKSGLPNDRFSAERPEGSISTLTIQRTEQRDSAMYRCASSLTVSTDTQYFGPGTRLTVL.

V gene TRBV10-2 combines with J gene TRBJ2-4; a possible D gene is TRBD1 (6 bases). Germline V gives CDR1 WSHSY, CDR2 SAAADI. This CDR3 has 16 residues. V gave up 2 bases and J gave up 0 bases, with 11 bases separating them. The CDR3 protein is CASSERQVLAKNIQYF. The CDR3 bases are TGCGCCAGCAGTGAGCGACAGGTTCTAGCCAAAAACATTCAGTACTTC.

The chain uses TRBV7-9 and TRBJ2-7; D is unresolved. V was trimmed by 4 bases and J by 2 bases, leaving 12 bases between them. Germline-derived CDR1 and CDR2 are SEHNR and FQNEAQ (reference sequence). This CDR3 has 14 amino acids. The CDR3 protein is CASSSLLPPYEQYF. DNA for the CDR3: TGTGCCAGCAGCTCTCTTTTGCCTCCCTACGAGCAGTACTTC.

The gene calls are TRBV5-4 and TRBJ2-5; TRBD2 matches at 9 bases. Germline V gene data show CDR1 as SGHNT and CDR2 as YYREEE (reference sequence). V trimming: 2 bases; J trimming: 1 base; junction bases outside the gene matches: 9. The CDR3 is 17 residues long. In DNA form, the CDR3 reads TGTGCCAGCAGCTTAGGCGGGTCTAGCGGGACCCAAGAGACCCAGTACTTC. As protein: CASSLGGSSGTQETQYF.